This TCR beta chain was recovered during a study of OX40 agonist ivuxolimab in advanced cancers. In terms of the full investigation: Ivuxolimab was a fully human IgG2 agonistic monoclonal antibody targeting the costimulatory receptor OX40 (CD134). Intravenous ivuxolimab was administered to patients every 2 weeks at six dose levels: 0.01, 0.1, 0.3, 1.5, 3 and 10 mg/kg. Among the 52 dose-escalation patients, approximately 20 had hepatocellular carcinoma, roughly 15 melanoma, 9 renal cell carcinoma and 9 head and neck cancer. The dose-escalation cohort was 80% to 90% male with a mean age of about 60 years, ranging from roughly 20 to 80. Patients were allowed to have had prior anti-PD-1, anti-PD-L1 or anti-CTLA-4 therapy, and around 41% of the dose-escalation patients had previously received checkpoint inhibitors. Partial responses occurred in three dose-escalation patients, of whom one had hepatocellular carcinoma and two had cutaneous melanoma. Peripheral TCRbeta sequencing was intended to test whether TCR sequence diversity was altered and clonal T-cell expansion was caused by ivuxolimab. The monotherapy dose-escalation portion (N ≈ 55 patients) of the phase I ivuxolimab trial is reported in the paper. Findings and caveats that apply to the study as a whole: On average, CD8+ T cells showed more expanded clones than CD4+ T cells after ivuxolimab. In the 0.1-3.0 mg/kg groups, partial responders were among the patients with the lowest normalized peripheral clonal expansion, particularly in CD8+ T cells. Which antigens the clonally expanded peripheral T cells were specific for was not determined. Low levels of normalized T-cell clonal expansion were also shown by some nonresponding patients. Clonal expansion of both CD4+ and CD8+ blood T cells was observed from baseline to week 6 at doses 0.1 to 3.0 mg/kg.

For this clone: Which antigen it targets is not known. The record has no base qualities; no much larger clone is one base away.

From cysteine to phenylalanine, the CDR3 is 15 amino acids long. CDR3 DNA only is kept here, 45 bases in frame from base 1. V is cut by 5 bases and J by 4 bases, and the space between the germline ends is 15 bases. The germline V gene encodes CDR1 MNHEY and CDR2 SMNVEV (reference sequence). To sequence the TCRbeta CDR3 region, genomic DNA was isolated from the sorted cells. TCRbeta CDR3 regions were sequenced using the immunoSEQ Assay. Sourced from immuneACCESS, this table was stored by TCRdb with only in-frame sequences that have V and J called. A share of the clones is absent; for the studies checked, an unresolved V gene accounts for under half, and the remainder has no known explanation. This sample has 70,000 to 75,000 clones in its table, and about 91% of those were observed once. Together, the top ten hold 2.5% to 3% of the sample. The trial excluded patients who had a history of autoimmune disease or who were on systemic immunosuppression. Peripheral blood for TCR sequencing was drawn from every dose cohort at baseline, at cycle 4 day 1 and at cycle 7 day 1. The samples were taken from a phase I, first-in-human, multicenter, open-label dose-escalation trial of ivuxolimab. The trial enrolled adults with locally advanced or metastatic head and neck squamous cell, hepatocellular, melanoma or renal cell carcinoma. Before TCR sequencing, CD4+ T cells and CD8+ T cells were sorted from peripheral blood as separate populations.

This chain is built from TRBV27 and TRBJ2-1; possibly the D gene is TRBD1, per 7 matching bases. The sample consisted of CD4+ or CD8+ T cells sorted from blood, taken in a trial of the OX40 agonist ivuxolimab. The source is an adult with an advanced solid tumor such as melanoma, head and neck, liver or kidney cancer. The DNA sequence is as follows: TGTGCCAGCAGTCCGGAGACAGGGAGGTACAATGAGCAGTTCTTC. Protein translation: CASSPETGRYNEQFF.